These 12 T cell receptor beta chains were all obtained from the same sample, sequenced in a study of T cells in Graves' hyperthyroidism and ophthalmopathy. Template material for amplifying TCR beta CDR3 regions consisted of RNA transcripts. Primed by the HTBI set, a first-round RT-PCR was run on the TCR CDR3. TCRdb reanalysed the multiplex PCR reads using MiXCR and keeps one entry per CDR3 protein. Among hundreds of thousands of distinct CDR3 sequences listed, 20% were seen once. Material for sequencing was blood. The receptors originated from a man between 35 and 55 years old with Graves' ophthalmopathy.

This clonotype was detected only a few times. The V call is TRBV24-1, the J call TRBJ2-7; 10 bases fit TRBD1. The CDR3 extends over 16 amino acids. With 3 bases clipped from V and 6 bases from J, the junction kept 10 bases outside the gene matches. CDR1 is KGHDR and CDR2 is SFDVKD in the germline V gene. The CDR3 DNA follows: TGTGCCACCAGTGATCCCAATGCCGGGACAGGGGCCGAGCAGTACTTC. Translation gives CATSDPNAGTGAEQYF.

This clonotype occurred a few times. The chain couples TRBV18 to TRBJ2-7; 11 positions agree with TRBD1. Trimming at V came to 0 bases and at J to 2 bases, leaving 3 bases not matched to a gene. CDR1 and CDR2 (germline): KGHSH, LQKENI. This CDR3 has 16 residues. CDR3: CASSPPGTGGTYEQYF. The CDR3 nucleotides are TGTGCCAGCTCACCACCGGGGACAGGGGGGACCTACGAGCAGTACTTC.

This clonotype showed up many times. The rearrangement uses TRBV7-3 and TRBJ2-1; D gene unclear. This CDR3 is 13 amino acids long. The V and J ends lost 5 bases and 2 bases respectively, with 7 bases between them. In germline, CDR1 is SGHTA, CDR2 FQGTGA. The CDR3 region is CASSVQAYNEQFF. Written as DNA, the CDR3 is TGTGCCAGCAGCGTCCAGGCCTACAATGAGCAGTTCTTC. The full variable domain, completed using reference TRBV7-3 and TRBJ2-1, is GAGVSQTPSNKVTEKGKYVELRCDPISGHTALYWYRQSLGQGPEFLIYFQGTGAADDSGLPNDRFFAVRPEGSVSTLKIQRTERGDSAVYLCASSVQAYNEQFFGPGTRLTVL.

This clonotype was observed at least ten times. DNA of the CDR3: TGTGCCAGCAGGAGAGGGGGCCGCACAGATACGCAGTATTTT. Its protein is CASRRGGRTDTQYF. The rearrangement uses TRBV6-1 and TRBJ2-3; 7 bases agree with TRBD1. The CDR3 extends over 14 amino acids. CDR1 and CDR2 from the germline V gene are MNHNS and SASEGT. V dropped 6 bases and J dropped 1; count of bases not matched to a gene: 4.

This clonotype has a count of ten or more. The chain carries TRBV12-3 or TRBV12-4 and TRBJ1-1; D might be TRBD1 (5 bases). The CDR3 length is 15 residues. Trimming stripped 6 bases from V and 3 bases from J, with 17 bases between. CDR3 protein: CASRPRDLRDTEAFF. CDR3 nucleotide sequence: TGTGCCAGCAGGCCCCGGGACCTAAGGGACACTGAAGCTTTCTTT.

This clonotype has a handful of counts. The CDR3 protein is CASSLGTVNYEQYF. The CDR3 bases are TGTGCCAGCAGCTTAGGGACAGTGAACTACGAGCAGTACTTC. The gene calls are TRBV7-9 and TRBJ2-7; TRBD1 might be the D (6 bases). Per germline, CDR1 SEHNR and CDR2 FQNEAQ (reference sequence). The CDR3 has 14 amino acids. The ends were cut back, 1 base at V and 3 bases at J, with 10 bases in the middle.

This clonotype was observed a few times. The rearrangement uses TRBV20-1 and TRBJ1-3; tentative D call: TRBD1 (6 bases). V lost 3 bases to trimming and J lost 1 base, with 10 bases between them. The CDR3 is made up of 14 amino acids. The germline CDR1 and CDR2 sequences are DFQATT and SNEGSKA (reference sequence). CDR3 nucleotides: TGCAGTGCTAGGCAGGGGATTTCTGGAAACACCATATATTTT. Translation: CSARQGISGNTIYF.

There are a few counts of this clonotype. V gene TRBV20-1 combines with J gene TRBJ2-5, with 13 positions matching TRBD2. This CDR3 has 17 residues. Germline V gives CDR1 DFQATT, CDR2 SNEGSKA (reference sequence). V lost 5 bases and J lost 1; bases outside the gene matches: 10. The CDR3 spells CSAQLAGGPLTQETQYF. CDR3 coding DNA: TGCAGTGCTCAACTAGCGGGGGGGCCCCTGACCCAAGAGACCCAGTACTTC.

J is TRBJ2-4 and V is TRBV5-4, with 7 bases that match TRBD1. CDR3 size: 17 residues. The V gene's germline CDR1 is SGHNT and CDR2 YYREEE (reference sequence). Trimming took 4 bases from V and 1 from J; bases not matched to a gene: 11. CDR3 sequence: CASSAKTGQLAKNIQYF. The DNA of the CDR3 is TGTGCCAGCAGCGCAAAGACAGGGCAGCTGGCCAAAAACATTCAGTACTTC. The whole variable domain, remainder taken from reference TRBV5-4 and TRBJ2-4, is ETGVTQSPTHLIKTRGQQVTLRCSSQSGHNTVSWYQQALGQGPQFIFQYYREEENGRGNFPPRFSGLQFPNYSSELNVNALELDDSALYLCASSAKTGQLAKNIQYFGAGTRLSVL.

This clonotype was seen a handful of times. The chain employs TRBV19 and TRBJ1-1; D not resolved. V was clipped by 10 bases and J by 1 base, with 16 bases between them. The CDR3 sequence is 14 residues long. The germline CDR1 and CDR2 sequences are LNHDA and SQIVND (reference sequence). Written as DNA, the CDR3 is TGTGCCACCGCCGATCGGATTGGGAACACTGAAGCTTTCTTT. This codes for CATADRIGNTEAFF.

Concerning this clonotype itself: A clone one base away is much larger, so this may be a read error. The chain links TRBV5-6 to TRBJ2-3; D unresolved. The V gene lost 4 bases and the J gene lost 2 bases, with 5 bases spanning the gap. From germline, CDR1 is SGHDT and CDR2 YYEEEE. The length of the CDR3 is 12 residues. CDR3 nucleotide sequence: TGTGCCAGCAGCCACCACACAGATACGCAGTATTTT. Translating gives CASSHHTDTQYF.

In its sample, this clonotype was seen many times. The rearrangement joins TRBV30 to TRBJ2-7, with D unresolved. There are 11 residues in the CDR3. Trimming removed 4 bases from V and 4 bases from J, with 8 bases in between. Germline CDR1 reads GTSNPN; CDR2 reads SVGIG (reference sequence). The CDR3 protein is CAWKNDYEQYF. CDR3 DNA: TGTGCCTGGAAAAACGATTACGAGCAGTACTTC.